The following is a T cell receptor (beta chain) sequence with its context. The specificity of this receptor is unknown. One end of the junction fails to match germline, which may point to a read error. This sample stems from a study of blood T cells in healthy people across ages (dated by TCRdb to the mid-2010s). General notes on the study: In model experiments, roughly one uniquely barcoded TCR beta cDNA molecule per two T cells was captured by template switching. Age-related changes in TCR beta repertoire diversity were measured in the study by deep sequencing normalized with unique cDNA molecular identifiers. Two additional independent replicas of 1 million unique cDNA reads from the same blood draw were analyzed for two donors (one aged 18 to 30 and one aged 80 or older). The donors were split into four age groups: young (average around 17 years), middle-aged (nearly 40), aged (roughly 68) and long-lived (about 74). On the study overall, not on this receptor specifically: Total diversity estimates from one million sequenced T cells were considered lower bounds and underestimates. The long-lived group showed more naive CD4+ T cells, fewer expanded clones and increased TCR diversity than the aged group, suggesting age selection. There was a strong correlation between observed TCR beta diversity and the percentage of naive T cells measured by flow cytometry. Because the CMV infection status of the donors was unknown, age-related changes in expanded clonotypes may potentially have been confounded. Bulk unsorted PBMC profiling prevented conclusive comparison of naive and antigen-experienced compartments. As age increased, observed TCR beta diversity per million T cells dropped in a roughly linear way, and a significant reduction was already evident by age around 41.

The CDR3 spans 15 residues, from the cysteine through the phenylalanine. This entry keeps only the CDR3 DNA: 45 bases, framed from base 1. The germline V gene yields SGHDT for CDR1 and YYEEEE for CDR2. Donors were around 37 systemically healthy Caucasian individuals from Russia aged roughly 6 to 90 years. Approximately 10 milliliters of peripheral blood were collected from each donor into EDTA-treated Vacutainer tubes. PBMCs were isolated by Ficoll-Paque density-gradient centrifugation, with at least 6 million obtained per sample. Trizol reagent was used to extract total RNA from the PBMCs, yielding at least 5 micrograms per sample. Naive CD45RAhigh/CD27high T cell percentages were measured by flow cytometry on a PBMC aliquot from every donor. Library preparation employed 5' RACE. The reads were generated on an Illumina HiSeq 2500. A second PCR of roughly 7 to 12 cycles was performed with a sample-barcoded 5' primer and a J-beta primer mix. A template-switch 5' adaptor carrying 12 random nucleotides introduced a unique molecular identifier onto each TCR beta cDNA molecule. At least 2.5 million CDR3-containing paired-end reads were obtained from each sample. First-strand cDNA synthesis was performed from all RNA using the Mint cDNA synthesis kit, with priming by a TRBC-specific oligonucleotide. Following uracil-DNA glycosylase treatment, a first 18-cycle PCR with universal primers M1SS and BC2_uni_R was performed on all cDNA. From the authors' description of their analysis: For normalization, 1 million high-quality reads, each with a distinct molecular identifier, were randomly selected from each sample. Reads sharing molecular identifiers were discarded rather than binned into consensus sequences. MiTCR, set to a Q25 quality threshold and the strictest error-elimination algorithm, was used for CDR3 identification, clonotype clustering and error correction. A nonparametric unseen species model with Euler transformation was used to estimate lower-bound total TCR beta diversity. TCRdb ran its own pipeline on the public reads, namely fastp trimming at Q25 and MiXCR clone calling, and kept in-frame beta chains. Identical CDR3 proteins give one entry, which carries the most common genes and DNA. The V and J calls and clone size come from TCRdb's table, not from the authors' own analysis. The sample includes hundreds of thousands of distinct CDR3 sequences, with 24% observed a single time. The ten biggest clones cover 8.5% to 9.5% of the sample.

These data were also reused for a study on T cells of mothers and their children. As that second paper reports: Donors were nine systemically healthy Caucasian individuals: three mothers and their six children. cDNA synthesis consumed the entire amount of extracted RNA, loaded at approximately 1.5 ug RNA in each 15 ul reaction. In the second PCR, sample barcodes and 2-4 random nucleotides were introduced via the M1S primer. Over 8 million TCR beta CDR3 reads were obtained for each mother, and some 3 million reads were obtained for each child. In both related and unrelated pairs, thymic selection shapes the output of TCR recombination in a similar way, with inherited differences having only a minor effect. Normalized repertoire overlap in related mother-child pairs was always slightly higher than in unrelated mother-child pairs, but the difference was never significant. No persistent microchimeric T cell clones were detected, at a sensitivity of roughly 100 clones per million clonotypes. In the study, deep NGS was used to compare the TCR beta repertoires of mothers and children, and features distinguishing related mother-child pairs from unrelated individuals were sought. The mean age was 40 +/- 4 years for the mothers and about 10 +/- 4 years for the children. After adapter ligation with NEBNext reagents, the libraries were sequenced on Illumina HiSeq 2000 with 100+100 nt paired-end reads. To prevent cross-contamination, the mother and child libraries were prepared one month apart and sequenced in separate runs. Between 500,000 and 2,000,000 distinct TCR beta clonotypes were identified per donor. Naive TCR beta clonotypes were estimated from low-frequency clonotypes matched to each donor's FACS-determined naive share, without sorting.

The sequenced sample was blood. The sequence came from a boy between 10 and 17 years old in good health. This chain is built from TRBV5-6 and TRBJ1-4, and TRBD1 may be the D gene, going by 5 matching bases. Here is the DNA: TGTGCCAACAGCCGGGCGGGAGGGGCTGGCGAAAAACTGTTTTTT. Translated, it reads CANSRAGGAGEKLFF.